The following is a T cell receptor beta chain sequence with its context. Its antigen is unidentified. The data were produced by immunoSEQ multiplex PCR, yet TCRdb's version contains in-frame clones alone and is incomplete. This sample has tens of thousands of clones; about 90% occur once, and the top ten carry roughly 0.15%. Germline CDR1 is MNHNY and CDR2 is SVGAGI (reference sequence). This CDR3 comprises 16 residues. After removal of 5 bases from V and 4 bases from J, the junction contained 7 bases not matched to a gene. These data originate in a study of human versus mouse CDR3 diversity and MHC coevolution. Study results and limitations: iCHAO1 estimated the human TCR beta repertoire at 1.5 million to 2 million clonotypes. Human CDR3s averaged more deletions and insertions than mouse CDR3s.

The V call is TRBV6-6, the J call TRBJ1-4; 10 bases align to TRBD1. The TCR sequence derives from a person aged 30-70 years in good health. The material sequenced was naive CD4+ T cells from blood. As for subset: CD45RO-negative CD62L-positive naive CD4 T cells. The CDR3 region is CASSTSGTGVNEKLFF. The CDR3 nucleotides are TGTGCCAGCAGTACGTCCGGGACAGGGGTTAATGAAAAACTGTTTTTT.